The following is a T cell receptor beta chain sequence with its context. This clone occurred a few times. Its target antigen remains unknown. No much larger clone is present one base from it, and per-base qualities are unavailable. This entry belongs to a study of cytomegalovirus exposure and HLA in healthy donors listed by TCRdb under 2017. At the level of the whole study: According to a later analysis, one platform produced both the roughly 130 validation repertoires and the 730 or so repertoires of the first cohort. High-throughput TCR immunosequencing, statistical association of individual TCRs with disease status, and machine learning were combined to predict cytomegalovirus infection status. The study aimed to test whether cataloging public T cell receptors could reveal signatures of past pathogen exposure. In addition to the first cohort of approximately 650 subjects, a separate validation cohort of 130 or so different subjects was used.

General conclusions and limits of the study: In vitro tests confirmed that three of the cytomegalovirus-associated TCR beta chains recognize cytomegalovirus antigens. Subsequent analysis determined that TCRs grouped into clusters in the first cohort also showed a tendency toward co-occurrence across the roughly 110 validation repertoires, and 85% to 95% of cluster scores exceeded 0. Cytomegalovirus status was reported to be diagnosed by the classifier with high specificity and sensitivity in both the original and validation cohorts. The study listed 170 or so TCR beta chains as associated with cytomegalovirus. A later analysis had no HLA typing for the validation cohort, so co-occurrence there was scored across all 120 or so repertoires. Across donors, most TCR sequences were observed very rarely, whereas some public TCRs were present in many individuals. It was suggested by the authors that the approach could potentially be generalized to other disease states and immunological phenotypes.

The donors were included in the validation cohort of over a hundred subjects, a group kept apart from the roughly 700-subject first cohort. The receptor library was made with the immunoSEQ multiplex PCR assay. As for how the authors treated the data: A statistical classification framework was built to diagnose cytomegalovirus status from the catalog of TCR beta chain sequences. TCRdb mirrors the immuneACCESS table, restricted to in-frame sequences. Some clones are absent from its copies; in checked studies, under half trace to an unresolved V gene, and the reason for the others is unknown. Clonal size and the V and J genes are those of that table, whereas D and trimming came from the DNA. The sample table lists about 200,000 clones, around 80% of them with a count of one. The ten most abundant clones make up roughly an eighth of the sample. The junction shows trimming of 0 bases on V and 6 bases on J, plus 6 bases between the germline ends. From its cysteine to its phenylalanine, the CDR3 spans 13 amino acids. Left in the record is the CDR3 DNA by itself, 39 bases read in frame from the first base. From the germline V gene, CDR1 is LGHNA and CDR2 is YNFKEQ.

Sequenced material: PBMCs. This receptor was obtained from a woman younger than 45 in good health and CMV-seropositive. The chain links TRBV4-2 with TRBJ1-3, with the D gene not clear enough to name. The CDR3 has the sequence CASSQDLVNTIYF. The DNA sequence is TGTGCCAGCAGCCAAGATCTTGTAAACACCATATATTTT.